The source of this T cell receptor (beta chain) is a study of patients and donors after allogeneic stem cell transplantation. TCRdb reprocessed the RT-PCR reads with MiXCR, giving one entry per CDR3 protein. Of approximately 24,000 distinct CDR3 sequences listed, 42% are singletons. Sequencing was performed on blood, either unsorted or a sorted T cell fraction (not recorded which). This clonotype originated in a human donor who was either an allogeneic HSCT recipient or a stem cell or donor lymphocyte infusion donor (not recorded which). It is not recorded whose cells these are; they may come from a transplant donor.

CDR3 sequence reads: CASSLGEADTGELFF. Written as DNA, the CDR3 is TGCGCCAGCAGCTTGGGGGAGGCGGACACCGGGGAGCTGTTTTTT. V is TRBV5-1 and J is TRBJ2-2, with a tentative D call TRBD2 (6 bases). V was cut by 0 bases and J by 3 bases, with 9 bases left in between. Germline values: CDR1 SGHRS, CDR2 YFSETQ. This CDR3 is 15 amino acids long.